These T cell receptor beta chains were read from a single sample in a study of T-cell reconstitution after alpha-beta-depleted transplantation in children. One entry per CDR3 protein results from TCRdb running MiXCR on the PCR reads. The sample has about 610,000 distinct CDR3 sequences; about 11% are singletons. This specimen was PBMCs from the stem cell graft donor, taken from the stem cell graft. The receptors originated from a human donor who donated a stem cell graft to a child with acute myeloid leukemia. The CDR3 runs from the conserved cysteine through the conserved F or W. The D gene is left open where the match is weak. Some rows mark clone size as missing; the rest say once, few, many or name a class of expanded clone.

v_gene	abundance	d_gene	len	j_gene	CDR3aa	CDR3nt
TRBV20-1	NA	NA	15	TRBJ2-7	CSARDMGMGAYEQYF	TGCAGTGCTAGAGATATGGGGATGGGCGCCTACGAGCAGTACTTC
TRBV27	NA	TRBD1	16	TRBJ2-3	CASKLGGLSGVDTQYF	TGTGCCAGCAAGTTAGGGGGCCTTAGTGGGGTGGATACGCAGTATTTT
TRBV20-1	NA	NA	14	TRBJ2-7	CSAVGPGTTYEQYF	TGCAGTGCTGTTGGTCCGGGGACCACCTACGAGCAGTACTTC
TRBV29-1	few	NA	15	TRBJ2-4	CSVSLGGVAKNIQYF	TGCAGCGTATCCCTAGGGGGGGTAGCCAAAAACATTCAGTACTTC
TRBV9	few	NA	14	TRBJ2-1	CASSPEGILGEQFF	TGTGCCAGCAGCCCTGAAGGAATTCTGGGTGAGCAGTTCTTC
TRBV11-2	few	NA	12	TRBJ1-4	CASREANEKLFF	TGTGCCAGCCGTGAGGCAAATGAAAAACTGTTTTTT
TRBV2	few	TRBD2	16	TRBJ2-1	CASSEAGGRAYNEQFF	TGTGCCAGCAGTGAGGCGGGCGGGAGGGCCTACAATGAGCAGTTCTTC
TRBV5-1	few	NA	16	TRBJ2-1	CASSPGGARPTNEQFF	TGCGCCAGCAGCCCGGGCGGGGCGCGTCCTACAAATGAGCAGTTCTTC
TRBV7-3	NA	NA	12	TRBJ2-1	CASSPGDNEQFF	TGTGCCAGCAGCCCCGGCGACAATGAGCAGTTCTTC
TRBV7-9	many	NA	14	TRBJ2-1	CASSLLRGHNEQFF	TGTGCCAGCAGCCTGCTCCGCGGCCACAATGAGCAGTTCTTC
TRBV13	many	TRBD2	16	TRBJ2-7	CASSLGLGRALYEQYF	TGTGCCAGCAGCTTAGGTCTCGGGAGGGCCCTCTACGAGCAGTACTTC
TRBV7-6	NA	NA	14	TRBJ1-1	CASSSSLGTTEAFF	TGTGCCAGCAGCTCCTCCTTAGGCACCACTGAAGCTTTCTTT
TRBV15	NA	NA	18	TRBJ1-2	CATSRDLGGSGGTDGYTF	TGTGCCACCAGCAGAGATCTTGGGGGATCGGGAGGGACGGATGGCTACACCTTC
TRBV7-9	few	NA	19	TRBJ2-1	CASSLSVLGDQGTYNEQFF	TGTGCCAGCAGCTTAAGTGTATTGGGGGATCAGGGTACCTACAATGAGCAGTTCTTC
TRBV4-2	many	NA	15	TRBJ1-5	CASSQDGAGNQPQHF	TGTGCCAGCAGCCAAGATGGGGCTGGCAATCAGCCCCAGCATTTT
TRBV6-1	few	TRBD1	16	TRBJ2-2	CASSESRDSYTGELFF	TGTGCCAGCAGTGAGTCCCGGGACAGCTACACCGGGGAGCTGTTTTTT
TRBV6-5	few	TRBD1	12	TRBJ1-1	CASSSRGRITFF	TGTGCCAGCAGTTCAAGGGGGCGAATAACTTTCTTT
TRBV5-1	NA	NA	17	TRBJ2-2	CASSLAGAMANTGELFF	TGCGCCAGCAGCTTGGCCGGAGCGATGGCGAACACCGGGGAGCTGTTTTTT
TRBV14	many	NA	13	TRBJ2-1	CASSQDLMREQFF	TGTGCCAGCAGCCAAGATCTCATGAGGGAGCAGTTCTTC
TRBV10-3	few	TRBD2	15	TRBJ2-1	CAISEGLAGDNEQFF	TGTGCCATCAGTGAGGGACTAGCGGGAGACAATGAGCAGTTCTTC
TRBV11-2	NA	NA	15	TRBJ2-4	CASSLEVDPWNIQYF	TGTGCCAGCAGCTTAGAAGTGGACCCTTGGAACATTCAGTACTTC
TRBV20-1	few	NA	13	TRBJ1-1	CSALRGLGTEAFF	TGCAGTGCCCTCCGGGGCTTGGGCACTGAAGCTTTCTTT
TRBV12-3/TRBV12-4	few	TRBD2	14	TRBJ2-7	CASSPVAGGLEQYF	TGTGCCAGCAGTCCTGTCGCGGGAGGGCTTGAGCAGTACTTC
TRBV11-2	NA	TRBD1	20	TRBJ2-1	CASSTGTGGGRALRYNEQFF	TGTGCCAGCAGCACCGGGACAGGGGGCGGAAGGGCTTTACGGTACAATGAGCAGTTCTTC
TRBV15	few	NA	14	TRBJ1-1	CATSSHQGATEAFF	TGTGCCACCAGCAGCCATCAGGGAGCCACTGAAGCTTTCTTT
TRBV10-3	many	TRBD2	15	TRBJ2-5	CAISEKTSGSETQYF	TGTGCCATCAGTGAGAAGACTAGCGGGAGTGAGACCCAGTACTTC
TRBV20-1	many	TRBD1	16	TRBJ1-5	CSARLGQGRVSQPQHF	TGCAGTGCTAGGCTCGGACAGGGCCGCGTTAGTCAGCCCCAGCATTTT